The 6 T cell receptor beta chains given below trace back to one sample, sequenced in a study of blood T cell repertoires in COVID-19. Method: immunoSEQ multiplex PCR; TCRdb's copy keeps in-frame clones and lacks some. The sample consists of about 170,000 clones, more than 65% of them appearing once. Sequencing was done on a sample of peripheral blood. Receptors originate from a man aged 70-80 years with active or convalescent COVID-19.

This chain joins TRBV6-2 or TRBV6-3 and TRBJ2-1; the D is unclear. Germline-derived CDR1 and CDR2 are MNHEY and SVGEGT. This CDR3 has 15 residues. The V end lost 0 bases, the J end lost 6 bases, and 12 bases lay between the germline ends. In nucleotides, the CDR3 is TGTGCCAGCAGTTACTCCCGGGTTACTGCCAATGAGCAGTTCTTC. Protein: CASSYSRVTANEQFF.

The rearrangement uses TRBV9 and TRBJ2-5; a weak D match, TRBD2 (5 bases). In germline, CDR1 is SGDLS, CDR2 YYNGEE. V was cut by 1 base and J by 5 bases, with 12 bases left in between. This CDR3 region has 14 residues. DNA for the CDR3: TGTGCCAGCAGCGTATGGGGTGGGGAGGAGACCCAGTACTTC. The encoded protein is CASSVWGGEETQYF.

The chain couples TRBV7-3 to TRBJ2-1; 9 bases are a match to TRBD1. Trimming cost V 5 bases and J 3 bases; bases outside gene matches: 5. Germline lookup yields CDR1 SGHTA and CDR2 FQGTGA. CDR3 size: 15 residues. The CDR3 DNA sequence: TGTGCCAGCAGCCAAGGGGGACAGGGCTACAATGAGCAGTTCTTC. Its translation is CASSQGGQGYNEQFF.

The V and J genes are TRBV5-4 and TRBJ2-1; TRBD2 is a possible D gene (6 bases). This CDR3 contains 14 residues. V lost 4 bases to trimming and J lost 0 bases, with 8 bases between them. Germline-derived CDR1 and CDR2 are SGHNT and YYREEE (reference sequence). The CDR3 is CASSLRGSYNEQFF. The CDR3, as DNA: TGTGCCAGCAGCCTGCGGGGCTCCTACAATGAGCAGTTCTTC.

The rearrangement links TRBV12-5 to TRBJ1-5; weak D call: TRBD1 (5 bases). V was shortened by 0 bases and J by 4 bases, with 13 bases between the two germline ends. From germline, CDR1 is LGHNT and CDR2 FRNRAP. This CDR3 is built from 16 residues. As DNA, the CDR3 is TGTGCTAGTGGTTTGGTACATGGGGCAGGGAATCAGCCCCAGCATTTT. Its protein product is CASGLVHGAGNQPQHF.

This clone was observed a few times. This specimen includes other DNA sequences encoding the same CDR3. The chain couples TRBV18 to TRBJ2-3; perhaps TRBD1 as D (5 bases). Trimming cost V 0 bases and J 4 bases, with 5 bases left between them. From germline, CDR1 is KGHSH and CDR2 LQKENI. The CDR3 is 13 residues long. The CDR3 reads CASSPPGADTQYF. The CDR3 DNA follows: TGTGCCAGCTCACCACCAGGGGCAGATACGCAGTATTTT.